This T cell receptor (beta chain) is from a study of blood T cell repertoires in COVID-19. Study as a whole: Samples representing acute and convalescent COVID-19 were sourced from the United States, Italy and Spain. Sources were T cells, B-cell-depleted T cells, or PBMCs; the material itself was cDNA or gDNA.

Per the study methods: Estimates of nucleated cell counts were drawn from the amplification of reference gene primers. The table came from immunoSEQ multiplex PCR; TCRdb's copy has only in-frame clones and leaves some out. V and J calls and clone size are copied from that table; D and trimming were computed from the DNA. This table has about 150,000 clones, 79% appearing once. V shed 9 bases, J shed 5 bases, and the junction held 9 bases outside the gene matches. Germline CDR1 and CDR2: LNHDA and SQIVND (reference sequence). The CDR3 contains 15 residues. Sequencing was performed on peripheral blood. The receptor's source is a man aged 45-65 years with active or convalescent COVID-19. The chain employs TRBV19 and TRBJ2-3; 12 bases fit TRBD2. CDR3 loop: CASLHLAGGEDTQYF. CDR3 sequence (DNA): TGTGCCAGCCTCCACCTAGCGGGAGGGGAAGATACGCAGTATTTT.